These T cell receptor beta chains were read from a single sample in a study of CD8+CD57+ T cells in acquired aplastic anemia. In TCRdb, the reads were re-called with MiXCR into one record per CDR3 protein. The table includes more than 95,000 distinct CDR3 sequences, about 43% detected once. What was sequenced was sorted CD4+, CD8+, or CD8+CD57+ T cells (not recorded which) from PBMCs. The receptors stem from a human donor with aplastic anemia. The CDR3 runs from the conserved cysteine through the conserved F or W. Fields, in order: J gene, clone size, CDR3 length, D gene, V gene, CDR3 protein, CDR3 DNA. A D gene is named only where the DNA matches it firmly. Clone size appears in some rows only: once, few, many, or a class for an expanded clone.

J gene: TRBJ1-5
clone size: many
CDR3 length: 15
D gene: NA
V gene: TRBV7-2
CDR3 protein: CASSLSGGSNQPQHF
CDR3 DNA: TGTGCCAGTTCGCTCTCGGGTGGGAGCAATCAGCCCCAGCATTTT

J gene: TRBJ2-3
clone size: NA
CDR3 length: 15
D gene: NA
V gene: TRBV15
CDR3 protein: CATSTWKGTTDTQYF
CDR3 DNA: TGTGCCACCAGTACCTGGAAGGGAACCACAGATACGCAGTATTTT

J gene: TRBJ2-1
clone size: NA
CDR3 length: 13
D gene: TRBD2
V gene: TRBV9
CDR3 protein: CASSSSGAGVQFF
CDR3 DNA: TGTGCCAGCAGCTCGAGCGGGGCGGGTGTGCAGTTCTTC

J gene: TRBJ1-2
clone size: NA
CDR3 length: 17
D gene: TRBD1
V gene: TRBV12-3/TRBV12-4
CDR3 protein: CASSLAISSGGAGGYTF
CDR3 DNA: TGTGCCAGCAGTTTAGCCATTTCATCAGGGGGGGCTGGGGGCTACACCTTC

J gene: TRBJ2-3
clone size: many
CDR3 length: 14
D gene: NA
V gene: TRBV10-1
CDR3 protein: CASSESRGSNTQYF
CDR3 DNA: TGCGCCAGCAGTGAGTCGAGGGGCTCGAATACGCAGTATTTT

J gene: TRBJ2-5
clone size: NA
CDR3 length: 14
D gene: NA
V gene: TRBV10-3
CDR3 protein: CAISVGLLRETQYF
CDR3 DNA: TGTGCCATCAGTGTTGGTCTGTTACGAGAGACCCAGTACTTC

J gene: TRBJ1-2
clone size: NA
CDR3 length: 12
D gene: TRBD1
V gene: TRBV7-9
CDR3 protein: CASNSGGDGYTF
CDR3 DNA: TGTGCCAGCAATTCAGGGGGAGATGGCTACACCTTC

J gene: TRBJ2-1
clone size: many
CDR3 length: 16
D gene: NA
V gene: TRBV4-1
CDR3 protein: CASSQDLSSMRNEQFF
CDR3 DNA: TGCGCCAGCAGCCAAGATCTTAGTAGCATGAGGAATGAGCAGTTCTTC

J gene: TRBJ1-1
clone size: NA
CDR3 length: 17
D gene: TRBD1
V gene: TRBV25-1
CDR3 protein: CASSESPGTGWNTEAFF
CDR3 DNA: TGTGCCAGCAGTGAAAGCCCCGGGACAGGGTGGAACACTGAAGCTTTCTTT

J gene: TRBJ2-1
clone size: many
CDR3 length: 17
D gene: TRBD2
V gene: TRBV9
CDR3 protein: CASSVGTSGGKANEQFF
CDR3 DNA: TGTGCCAGCAGCGTCGGGACTAGCGGGGGAAAGGCGAATGAGCAGTTCTTC

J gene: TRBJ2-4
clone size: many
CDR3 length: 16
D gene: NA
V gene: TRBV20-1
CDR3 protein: CSATSRQALAKNIQYF
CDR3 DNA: TGCAGTGCTACCTCGCGACAGGCACTAGCCAAAAACATTCAGTACTTC

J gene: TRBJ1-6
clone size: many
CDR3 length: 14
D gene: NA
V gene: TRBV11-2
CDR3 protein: CASSIDRQSSPLHF
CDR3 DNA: TGTGCCAGCAGCATTGACAGGCAAAGTTCACCCCTCCACTTT

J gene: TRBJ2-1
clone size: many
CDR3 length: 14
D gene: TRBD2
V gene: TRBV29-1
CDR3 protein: CSVLPGLAYNEQFF
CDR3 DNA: TGCAGCGTACTTCCGGGACTAGCCTACAATGAGCAGTTCTTC

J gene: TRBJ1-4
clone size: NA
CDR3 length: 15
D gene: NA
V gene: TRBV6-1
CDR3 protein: CASSELTATNEKLFF
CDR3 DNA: TGTGCCAGCAGTGAATTGACAGCAACTAATGAAAAACTGTTTTTT

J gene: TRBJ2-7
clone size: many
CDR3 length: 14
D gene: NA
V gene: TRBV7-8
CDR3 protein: CASSFSNTAYEQYF
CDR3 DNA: TGTGCCAGCAGCTTCAGTAATACAGCCTACGAGCAGTACTTC

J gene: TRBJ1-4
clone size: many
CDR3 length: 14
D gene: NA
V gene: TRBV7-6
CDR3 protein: CASSARASNEKLFF
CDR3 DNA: TGTGCCAGCAGCGCTCGGGCCTCTAATGAAAAACTGTTTTTT

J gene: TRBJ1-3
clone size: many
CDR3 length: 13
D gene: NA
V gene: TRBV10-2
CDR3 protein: CASSEAGSNTIYF
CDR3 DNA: TGCGCCAGCAGTGAGGCCGGGTCAAACACCATATATTTT

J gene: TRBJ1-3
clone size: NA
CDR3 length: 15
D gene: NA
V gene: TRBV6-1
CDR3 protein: CASSHPRVSGNTIYF
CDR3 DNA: TGTGCCAGCAGTCATCCTCGGGTCTCTGGAAACACCATATATTTT

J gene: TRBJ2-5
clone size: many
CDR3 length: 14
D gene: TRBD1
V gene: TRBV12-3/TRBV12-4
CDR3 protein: CASSLKTGGETQYF
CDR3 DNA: TGTGCCAGCAGTTTGAAAACAGGGGGAGAGACCCAGTACTTC

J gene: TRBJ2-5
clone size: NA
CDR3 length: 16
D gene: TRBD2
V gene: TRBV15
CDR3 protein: CATSKWEAGGGETQYF
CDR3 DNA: TGTGCCACCAGCAAGTGGGAAGCGGGGGGCGGGGAGACCCAGTACTTC

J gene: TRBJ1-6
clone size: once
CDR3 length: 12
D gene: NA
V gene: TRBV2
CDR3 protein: CASGDHNSPLHF
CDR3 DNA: TGTGCCAGTGGGGACCATAATTCACCCCTCCACTTT

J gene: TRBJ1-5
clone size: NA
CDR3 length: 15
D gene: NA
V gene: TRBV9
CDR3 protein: CASSAAGYSNQPQHF
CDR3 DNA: TGTGCCAGCAGCGCCGCGGGGTATAGCAATCAGCCCCAGCATTTT

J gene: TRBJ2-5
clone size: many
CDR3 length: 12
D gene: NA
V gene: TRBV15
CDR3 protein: CATSRNGETQYF
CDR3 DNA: TGTGCCACCAGCAGGAATGGGGAGACCCAGTACTTC

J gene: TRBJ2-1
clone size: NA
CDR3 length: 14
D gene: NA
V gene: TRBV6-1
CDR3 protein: CASSVGPWDNEQFF
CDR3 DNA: TGTGCCAGCAGTGTAGGGCCCTGGGACAATGAGCAGTTCTTC